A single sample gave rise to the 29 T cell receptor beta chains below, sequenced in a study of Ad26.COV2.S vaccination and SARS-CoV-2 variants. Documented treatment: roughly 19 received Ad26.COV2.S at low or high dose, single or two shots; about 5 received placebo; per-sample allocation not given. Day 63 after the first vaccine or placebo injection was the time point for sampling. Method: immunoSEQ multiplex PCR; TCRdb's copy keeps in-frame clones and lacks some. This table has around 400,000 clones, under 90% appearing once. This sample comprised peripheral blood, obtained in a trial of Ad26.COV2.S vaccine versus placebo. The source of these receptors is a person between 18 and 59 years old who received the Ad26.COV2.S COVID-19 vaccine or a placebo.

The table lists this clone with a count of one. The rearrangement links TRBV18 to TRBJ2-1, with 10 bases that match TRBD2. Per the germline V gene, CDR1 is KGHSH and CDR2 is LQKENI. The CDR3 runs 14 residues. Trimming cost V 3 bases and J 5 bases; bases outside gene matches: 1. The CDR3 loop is CASSPLAGDNEQFF. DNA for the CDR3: TGTGCCAGCTCACCCCTAGCGGGAGACAATGAGCAGTTCTTC.

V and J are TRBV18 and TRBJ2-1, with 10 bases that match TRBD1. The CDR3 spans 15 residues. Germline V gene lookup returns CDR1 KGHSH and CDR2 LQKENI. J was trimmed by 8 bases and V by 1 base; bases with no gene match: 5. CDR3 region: CASSPQGQGLDEQFF. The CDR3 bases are TGTGCCAGCTCACCACAGGGACAGGGGTTGGATGAGCAGTTCTTC.

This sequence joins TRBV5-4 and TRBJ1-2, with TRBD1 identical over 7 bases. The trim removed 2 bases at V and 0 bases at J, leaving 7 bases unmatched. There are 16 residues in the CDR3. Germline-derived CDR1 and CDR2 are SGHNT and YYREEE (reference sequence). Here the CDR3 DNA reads TGTGCCAGCAGCTTAGGTCGACAGGGCTCTAACTATGGCTACACCTTC. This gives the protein CASSLGRQGSNYGYTF.

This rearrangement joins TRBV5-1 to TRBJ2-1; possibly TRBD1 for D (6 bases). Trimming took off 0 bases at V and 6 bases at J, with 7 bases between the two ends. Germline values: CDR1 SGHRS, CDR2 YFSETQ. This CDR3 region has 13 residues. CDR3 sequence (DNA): TGCGCCAGCAGCTTGGGACAGGCCAATGAGCAGTTCTTC. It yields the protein CASSLGQANEQFF. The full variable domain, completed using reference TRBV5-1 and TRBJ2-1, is KAGVTQTPRYLIKTRGQQVTLSCSPISGHRSVSWYQQTPGQGLQFLFEYFSETQRNKGNFPGRFSGRQFSNSRSEMNVSTLELGDSALYLCASSLGQANEQFFGPGTRLTVL.

CDR3 loop: CASNRTGGTEAFF. The DNA of the CDR3 is TGTGCCAGCAACCGAACAGGGGGCACTGAAGCTTTCTTT. The chain is built from TRBV7-6 and TRBJ1-1, with 8 bases aligning to TRBD1. CDR1 and CDR2 (germline): SGHVS, FNYEAQ. The CDR3 spans 13 residues. V gave up 7 bases and J gave up 4 bases; unmatched junction bases: 5.

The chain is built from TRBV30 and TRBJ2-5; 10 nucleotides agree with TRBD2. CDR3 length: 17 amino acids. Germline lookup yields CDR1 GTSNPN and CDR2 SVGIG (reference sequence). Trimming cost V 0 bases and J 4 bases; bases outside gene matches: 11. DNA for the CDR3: TGTGCCTGGAGTGTACACAATGGGCTAGCGGGAGCAGAGACCCAGTACTTC. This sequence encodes CAWSVHNGLAGAETQYF.

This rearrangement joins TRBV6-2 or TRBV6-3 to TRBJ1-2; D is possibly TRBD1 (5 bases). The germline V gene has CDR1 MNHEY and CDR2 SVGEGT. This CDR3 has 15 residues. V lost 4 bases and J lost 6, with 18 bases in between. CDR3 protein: CASSFAGPKGDGYTF. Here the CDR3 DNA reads TGTGCCAGCAGTTTCGCAGGGCCAAAAGGGGATGGCTACACCTTC.

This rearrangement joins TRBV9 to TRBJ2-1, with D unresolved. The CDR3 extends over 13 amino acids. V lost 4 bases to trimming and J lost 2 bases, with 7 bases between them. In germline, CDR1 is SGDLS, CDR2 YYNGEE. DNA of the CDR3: TGTGCCAGCAGCAAGGGTCCCTACAATGAGCAGTTCTTC. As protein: CASSKGPYNEQFF.

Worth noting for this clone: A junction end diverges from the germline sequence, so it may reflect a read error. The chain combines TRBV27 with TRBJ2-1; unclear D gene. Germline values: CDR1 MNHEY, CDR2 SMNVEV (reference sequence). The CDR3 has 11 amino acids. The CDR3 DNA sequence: TGTGCCAGCAGTGTATCCGGGGAGCAGTTCTTC. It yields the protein CASSVSGEQFF.

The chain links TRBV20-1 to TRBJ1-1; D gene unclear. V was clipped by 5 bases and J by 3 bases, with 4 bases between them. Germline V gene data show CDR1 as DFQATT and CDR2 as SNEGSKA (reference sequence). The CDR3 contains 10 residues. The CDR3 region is CSAGDTEAFF. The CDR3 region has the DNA TGCAGTGCTGGGGACACTGAAGCTTTCTTT.

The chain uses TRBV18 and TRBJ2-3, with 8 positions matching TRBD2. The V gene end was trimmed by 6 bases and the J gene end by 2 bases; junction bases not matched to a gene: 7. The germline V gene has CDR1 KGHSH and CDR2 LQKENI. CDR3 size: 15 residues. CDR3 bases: TGTGCCAGCTCCCCTACTAGCGGTAACACAGATACGCAGTATTTT. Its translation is CASSPTSGNTDTQYF.

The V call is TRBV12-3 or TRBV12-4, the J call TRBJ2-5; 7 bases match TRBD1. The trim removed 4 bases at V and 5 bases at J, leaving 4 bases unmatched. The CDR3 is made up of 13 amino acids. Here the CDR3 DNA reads TGTGCCAGCAGTTCAGGGGGACCCGAGACCCAGTACTTC. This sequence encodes CASSSGGPETQYF.

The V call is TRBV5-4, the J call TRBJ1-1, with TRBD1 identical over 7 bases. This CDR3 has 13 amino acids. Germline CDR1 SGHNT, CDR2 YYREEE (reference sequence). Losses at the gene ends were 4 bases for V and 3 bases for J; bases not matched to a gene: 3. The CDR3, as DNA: TGTGCCAGCAGCATGGGACAGCACACTGAAGCTTTCTTT. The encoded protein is CASSMGQHTEAFF. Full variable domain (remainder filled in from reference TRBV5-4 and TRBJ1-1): ETGVTQSPTHLIKTRGQQVTLRCSSQSGHNTVSWYQQALGQGPQFIFQYYREEENGRGNFPPRFSGLQFPNYSSELNVNALELDDSALYLCASSMGQHTEAFFGQGTRLTVV.

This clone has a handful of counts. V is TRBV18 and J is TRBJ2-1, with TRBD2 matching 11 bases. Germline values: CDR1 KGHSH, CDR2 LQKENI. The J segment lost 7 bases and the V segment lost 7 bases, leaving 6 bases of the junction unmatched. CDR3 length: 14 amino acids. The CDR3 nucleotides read TGTGCCAGCTTAGGACTAGCGGGTTGGAATGAGCAGTTCTTC. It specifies CASLGLAGWNEQFF.

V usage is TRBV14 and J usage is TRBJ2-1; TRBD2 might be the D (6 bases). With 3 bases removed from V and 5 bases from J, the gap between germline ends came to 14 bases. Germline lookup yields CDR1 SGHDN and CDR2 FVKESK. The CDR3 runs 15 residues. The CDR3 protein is CASSHTRDWDNEQFF. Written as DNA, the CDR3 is TGTGCCAGCAGCCATACGCGGGATTGGGACAATGAGCAGTTCTTC.

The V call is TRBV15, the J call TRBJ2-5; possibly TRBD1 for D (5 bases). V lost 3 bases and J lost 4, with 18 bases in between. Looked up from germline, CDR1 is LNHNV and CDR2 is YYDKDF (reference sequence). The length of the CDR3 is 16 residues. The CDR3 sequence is CATSRTGRVTGETQYF. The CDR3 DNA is TGTGCCACCAGCAGGACGGGCAGGGTGACGGGAGAGACCCAGTACTTC.

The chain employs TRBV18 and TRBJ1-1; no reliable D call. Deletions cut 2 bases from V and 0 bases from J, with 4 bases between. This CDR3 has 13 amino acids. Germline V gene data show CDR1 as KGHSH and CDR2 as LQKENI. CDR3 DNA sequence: TGTGCCAGCTCACCAGCTGTGAACACTGAAGCTTTCTTT. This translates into CASSPAVNTEAFF.

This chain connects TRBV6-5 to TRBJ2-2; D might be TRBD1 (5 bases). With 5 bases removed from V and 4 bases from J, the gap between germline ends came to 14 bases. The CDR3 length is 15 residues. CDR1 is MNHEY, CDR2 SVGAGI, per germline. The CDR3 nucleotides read TGTGCCAGCAGTACAGGTGTCGGCGGCACCGGGGAGCTGTTTTTT. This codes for CASSTGVGGTGELFF.

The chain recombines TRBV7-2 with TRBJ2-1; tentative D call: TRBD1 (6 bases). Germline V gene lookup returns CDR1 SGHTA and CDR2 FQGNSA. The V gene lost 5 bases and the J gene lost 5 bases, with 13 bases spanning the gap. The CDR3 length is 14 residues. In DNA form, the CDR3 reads TGTGCCAGCAGCCCCACCACAGGGAACAATGAGCAGTTCTTC. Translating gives CASSPTTGNNEQFF.

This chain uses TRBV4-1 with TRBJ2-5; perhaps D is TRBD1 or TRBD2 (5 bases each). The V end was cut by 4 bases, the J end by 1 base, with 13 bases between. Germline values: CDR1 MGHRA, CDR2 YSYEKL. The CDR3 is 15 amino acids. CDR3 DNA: TGCGCCAGCAGCCCTCGCAGGGACCGCCAAGAGACCCAGTACTTC. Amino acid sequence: CASSPRRDRQETQYF.

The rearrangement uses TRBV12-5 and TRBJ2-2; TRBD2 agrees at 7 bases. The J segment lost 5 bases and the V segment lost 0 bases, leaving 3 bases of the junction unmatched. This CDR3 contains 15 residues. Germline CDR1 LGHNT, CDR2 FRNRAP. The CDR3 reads CASGLVSGGTGELFF. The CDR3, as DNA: TGTGCTAGTGGTTTGGTATCGGGGGGAACCGGGGAGCTGTTTTTT.

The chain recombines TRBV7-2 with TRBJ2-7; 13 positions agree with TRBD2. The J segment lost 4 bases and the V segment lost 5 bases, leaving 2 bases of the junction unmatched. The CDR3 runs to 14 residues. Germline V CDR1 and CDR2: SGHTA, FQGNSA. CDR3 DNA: TGTGCCAGCAGCACTAGCGGGGGGGCGTACGAGCAGTACTTC. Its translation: CASSTSGGAYEQYF.

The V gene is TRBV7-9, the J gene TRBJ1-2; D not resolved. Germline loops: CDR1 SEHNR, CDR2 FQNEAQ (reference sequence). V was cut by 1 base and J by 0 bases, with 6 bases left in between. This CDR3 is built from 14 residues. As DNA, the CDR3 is TGTGCCAGCAGCTTAGGATGGCCTAACTATGGCTACACCTTC. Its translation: CASSLGWPNYGYTF.

The CDR3 spells CASSRRADGGDTQYF. The DNA of the CDR3 is TGTGCCAGCAGCCGGAGAGCGGACGGGGGAGATACGCAGTATTTT. This chain links TRBV7-9 with TRBJ2-3; the D gene is possibly TRBD2 (6 bases). From germline, CDR1 is SEHNR and CDR2 FQNEAQ (reference sequence). The V gene lost 5 bases and the J gene lost 5 bases, with 17 bases spanning the gap. The CDR3 loop spans 15 amino acids.

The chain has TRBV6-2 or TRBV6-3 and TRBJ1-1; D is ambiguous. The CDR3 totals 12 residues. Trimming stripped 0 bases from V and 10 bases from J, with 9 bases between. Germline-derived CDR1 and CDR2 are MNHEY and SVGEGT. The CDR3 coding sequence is TGTGCCAGCAGTTACTCGACTACGCTAGCTTTCTTT. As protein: CASSYSTTLAFF.

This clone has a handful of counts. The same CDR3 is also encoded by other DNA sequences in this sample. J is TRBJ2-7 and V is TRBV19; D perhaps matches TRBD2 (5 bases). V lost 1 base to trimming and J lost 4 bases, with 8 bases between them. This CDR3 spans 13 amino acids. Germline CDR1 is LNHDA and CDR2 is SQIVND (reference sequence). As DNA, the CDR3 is TGTGCCAGTAGTATAGGGTCGGGGTACGAGCAGTACTTC. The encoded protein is CASSIGSGYEQYF.

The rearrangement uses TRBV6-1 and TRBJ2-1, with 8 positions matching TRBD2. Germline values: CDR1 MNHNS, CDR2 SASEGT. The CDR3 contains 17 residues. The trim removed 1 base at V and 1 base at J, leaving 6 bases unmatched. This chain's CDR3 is CASSEVSGRISYNEQFF. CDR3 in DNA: TGTGCCAGCAGTGAAGTGAGCGGGAGAATTTCCTACAATGAGCAGTTCTTC.

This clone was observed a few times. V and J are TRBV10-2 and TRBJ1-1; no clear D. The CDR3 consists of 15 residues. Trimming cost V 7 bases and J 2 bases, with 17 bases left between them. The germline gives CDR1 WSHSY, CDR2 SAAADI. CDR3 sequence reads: CASIGNGRLNTEAFF. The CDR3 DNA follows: TGCGCCAGCATAGGTAATGGGCGGCTTAACACTGAAGCTTTCTTT.

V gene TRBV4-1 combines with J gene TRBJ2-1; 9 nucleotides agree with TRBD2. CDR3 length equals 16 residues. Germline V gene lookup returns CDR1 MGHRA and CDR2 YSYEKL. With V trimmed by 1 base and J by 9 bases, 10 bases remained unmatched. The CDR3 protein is CASSQGDVSGSFEQFF. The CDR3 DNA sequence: TGCGCCAGCAGCCAAGGGGATGTTAGCGGGAGTTTTGAGCAGTTCTTC.